This TCR beta chain was sequenced in a study of a mutant IDH1 vaccine in newly diagnosed glioma. Measured with immunoSEQ multiplex PCR; TCRdb has only the in-frame clones, and not every one. The sample contains tens of thousands of clones, 65% to 85% of which appear only once. Regarding this clone: What it binds is not known.

The V segment lost 4 bases and the J segment 1 base; nucleotides outside the gene matches: 4. This CDR3 has 15 residues. Per the germline V gene, CDR1 is SGDLS and CDR2 is YYNGEE. Specified time point: baseline, week 1 (first vaccination visit). Specified treatment: pre-vaccination baseline after standard-of-care therapy. New IDH1-mutant, ATRX-lost WHO grade 3 or 4 astrocytomas occurred in donors. Overall study results and limits: Among all patients, vaccine-induced immune responses occurred in approximately 93%.

The material was PBMCs, obtained from a glioma patient treated with radiotherapy, temozolomide or both. The receptor's source is a man aged 18 to 29 with glioma. The V gene is TRBV9, the J gene TRBJ2-3, with 9 bases fitting TRBD2. The CDR3 spells CASSKRTSGTDTQYF. Written as DNA, the CDR3 is TGTGCCAGCAGCAAACGGACTAGCGGCACAGATACGCAGTATTTT.